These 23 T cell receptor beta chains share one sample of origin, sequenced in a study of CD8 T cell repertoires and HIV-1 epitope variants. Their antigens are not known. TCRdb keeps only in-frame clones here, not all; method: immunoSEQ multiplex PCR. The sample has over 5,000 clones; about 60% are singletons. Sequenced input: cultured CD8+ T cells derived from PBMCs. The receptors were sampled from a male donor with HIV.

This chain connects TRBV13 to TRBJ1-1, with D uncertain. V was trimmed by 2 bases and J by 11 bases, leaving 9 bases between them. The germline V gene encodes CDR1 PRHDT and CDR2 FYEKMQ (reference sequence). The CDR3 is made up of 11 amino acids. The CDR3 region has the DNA TGTGCCAGCAGCTTACGGACGGGGGCTTTCTTT. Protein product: CASSLRTGAFF.

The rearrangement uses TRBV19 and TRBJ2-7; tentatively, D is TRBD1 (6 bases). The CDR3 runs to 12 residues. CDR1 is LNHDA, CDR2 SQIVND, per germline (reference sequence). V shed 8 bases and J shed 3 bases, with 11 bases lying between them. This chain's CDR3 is CASGGLGYEQYF. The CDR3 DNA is TGTGCCAGTGGGGGCCTGGGCTACGAGCAGTACTTC. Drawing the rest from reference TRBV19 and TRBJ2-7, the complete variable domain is DGGITQSPKYLFRKEGQNVTLSCEQNLNHDAMYWYRQDPGQGLRLIYYSQIVNDFQKGDIAEGYSVSREKKESFPLTVTSAQKNPTAFYLCASGGLGYEQYFGPGTRLTVT.

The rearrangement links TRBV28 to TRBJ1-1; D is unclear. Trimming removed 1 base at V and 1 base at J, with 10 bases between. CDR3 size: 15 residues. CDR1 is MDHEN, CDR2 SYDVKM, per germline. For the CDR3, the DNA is TGTGCCAGCAGTTTATTTCCGGGCACGAACACTGAAGCTTTCTTT. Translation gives CASSLFPGTNTEAFF.

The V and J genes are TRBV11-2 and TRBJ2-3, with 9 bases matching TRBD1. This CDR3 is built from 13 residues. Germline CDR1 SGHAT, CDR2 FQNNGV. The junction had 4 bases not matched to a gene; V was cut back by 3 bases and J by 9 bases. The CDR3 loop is CASSFSGTGTQYF. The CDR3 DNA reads TGTGCCAGCAGCTTCTCAGGGACAGGGACGCAGTATTTT.

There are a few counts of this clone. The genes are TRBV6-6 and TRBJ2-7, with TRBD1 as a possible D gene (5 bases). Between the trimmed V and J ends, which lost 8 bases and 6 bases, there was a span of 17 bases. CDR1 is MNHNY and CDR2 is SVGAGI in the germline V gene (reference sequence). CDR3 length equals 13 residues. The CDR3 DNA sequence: TGTGCCAGCGGGTACAGGTATCTCCCCGAGCAGTACTTC. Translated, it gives CASGYRYLPEQYF.

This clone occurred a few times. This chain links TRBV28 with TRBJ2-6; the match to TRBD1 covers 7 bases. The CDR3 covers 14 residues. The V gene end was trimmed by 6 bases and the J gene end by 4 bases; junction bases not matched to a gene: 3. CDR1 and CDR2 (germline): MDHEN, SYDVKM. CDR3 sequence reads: CASRTGHGANVLTF. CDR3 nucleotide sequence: TGTGCCAGCAGGACAGGGCACGGGGCCAACGTCCTGACTTTC.

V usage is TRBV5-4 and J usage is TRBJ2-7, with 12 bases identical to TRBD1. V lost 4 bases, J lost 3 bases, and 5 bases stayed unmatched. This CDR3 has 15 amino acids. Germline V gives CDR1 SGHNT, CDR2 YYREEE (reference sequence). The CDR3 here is CASSGGQGANYEQYF. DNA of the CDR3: TGTGCCAGCAGCGGGGGACAGGGGGCAAACTACGAGCAGTACTTC.

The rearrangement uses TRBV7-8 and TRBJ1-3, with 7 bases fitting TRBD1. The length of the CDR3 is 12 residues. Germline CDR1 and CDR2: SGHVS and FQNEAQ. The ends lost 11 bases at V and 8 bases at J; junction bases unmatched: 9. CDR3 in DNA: TGTGCCGGAGGTTTAACAGGGGACACCATATATTTT. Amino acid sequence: CAGGLTGDTIYF.

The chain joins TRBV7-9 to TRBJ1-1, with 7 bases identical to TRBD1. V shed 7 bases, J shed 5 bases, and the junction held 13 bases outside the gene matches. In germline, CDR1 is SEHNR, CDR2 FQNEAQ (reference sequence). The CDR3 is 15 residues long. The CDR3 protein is CASTRDFQGGTEAFF. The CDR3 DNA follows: TGTGCCAGCACCCGCGATTTTCAGGGGGGAACTGAAGCTTTCTTT.

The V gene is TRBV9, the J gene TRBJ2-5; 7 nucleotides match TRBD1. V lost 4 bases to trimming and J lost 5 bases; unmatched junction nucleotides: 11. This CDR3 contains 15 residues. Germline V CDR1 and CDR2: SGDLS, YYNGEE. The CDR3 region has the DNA TGTGCCAGCAGCCCCCAGAGGGGGCGCAGGGAGACCCAGTACTTC. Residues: CASSPQRGRRETQYF.

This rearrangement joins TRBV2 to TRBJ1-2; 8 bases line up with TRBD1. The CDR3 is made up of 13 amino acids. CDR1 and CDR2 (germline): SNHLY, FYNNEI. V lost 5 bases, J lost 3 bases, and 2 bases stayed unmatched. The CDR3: CASSYRGYYGYTF. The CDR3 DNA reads TGTGCCAGCAGTTACAGGGGGTACTATGGCTACACCTTC.

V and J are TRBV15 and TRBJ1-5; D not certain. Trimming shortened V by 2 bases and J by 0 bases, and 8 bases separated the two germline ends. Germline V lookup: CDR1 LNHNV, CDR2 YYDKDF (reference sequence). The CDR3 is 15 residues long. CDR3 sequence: CATSRQRYSNQPQHF. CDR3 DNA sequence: TGTGCCACCAGCAGACAGAGGTATAGCAATCAGCCCCAGCATTTT.

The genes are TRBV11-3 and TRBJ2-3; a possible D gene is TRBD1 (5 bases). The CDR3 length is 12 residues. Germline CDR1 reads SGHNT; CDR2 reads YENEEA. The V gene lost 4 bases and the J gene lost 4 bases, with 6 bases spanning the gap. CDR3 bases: TGTGCCAGCAGCTCGACAGCAGATACGCAGTATTTT. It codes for CASSSTADTQYF. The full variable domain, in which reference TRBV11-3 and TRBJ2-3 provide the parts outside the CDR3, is EAGVVQSPRYKIIEKKQPVAFWCNPISGHNTLYWYLQNLGQGPELLIRYENEEAVDDSQLPKDRFSAERLKGVDSTLKIQPAELGDSAVYLCASSSTADTQYFGPGTRLTVL.

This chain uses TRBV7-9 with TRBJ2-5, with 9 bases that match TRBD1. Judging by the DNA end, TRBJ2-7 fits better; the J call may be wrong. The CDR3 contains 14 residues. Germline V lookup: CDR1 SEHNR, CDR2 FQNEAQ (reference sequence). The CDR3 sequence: CASNPGQGPYEQYF. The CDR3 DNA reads TGTGCCAGCAACCCGGGACAGGGACCTTACGAGCAGTACTTC.

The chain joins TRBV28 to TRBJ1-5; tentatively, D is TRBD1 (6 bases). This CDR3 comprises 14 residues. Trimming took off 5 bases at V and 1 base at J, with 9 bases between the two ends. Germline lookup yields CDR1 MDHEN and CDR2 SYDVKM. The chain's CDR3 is CASSPRGSNQPQHF. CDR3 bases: TGTGCCAGCAGTCCAAGGGGGAGCAATCAGCCCCAGCATTTT.

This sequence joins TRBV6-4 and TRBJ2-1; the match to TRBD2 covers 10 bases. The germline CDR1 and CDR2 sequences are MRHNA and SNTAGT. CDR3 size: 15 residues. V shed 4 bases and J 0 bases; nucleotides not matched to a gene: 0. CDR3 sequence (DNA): TGTGCCAGCAGTGCTAGCGGGGGCTCCTACAATGAGCAGTTCTTC. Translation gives CASSASGGSYNEQFF.

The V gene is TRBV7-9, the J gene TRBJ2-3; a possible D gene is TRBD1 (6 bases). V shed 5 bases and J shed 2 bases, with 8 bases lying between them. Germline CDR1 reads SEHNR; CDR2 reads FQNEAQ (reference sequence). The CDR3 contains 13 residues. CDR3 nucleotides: TGTGCCAGCAGCCGGGACAACACAGATACGCAGTATTTT. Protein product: CASSRDNTDTQYF.

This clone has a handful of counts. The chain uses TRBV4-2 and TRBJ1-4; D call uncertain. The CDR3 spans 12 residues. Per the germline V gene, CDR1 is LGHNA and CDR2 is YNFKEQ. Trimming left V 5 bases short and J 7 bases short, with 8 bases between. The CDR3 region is CASSSHPEKLFF. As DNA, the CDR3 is TGTGCCAGCAGCTCGCACCCTGAAAAACTGTTTTTT.

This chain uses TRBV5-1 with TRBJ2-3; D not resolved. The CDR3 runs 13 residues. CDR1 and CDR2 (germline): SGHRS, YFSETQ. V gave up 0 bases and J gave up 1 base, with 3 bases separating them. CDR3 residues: CASSLGGTDTQYF. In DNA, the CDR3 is TGCGCCAGCAGCTTGGGGGGCACAGATACGCAGTATTTT.

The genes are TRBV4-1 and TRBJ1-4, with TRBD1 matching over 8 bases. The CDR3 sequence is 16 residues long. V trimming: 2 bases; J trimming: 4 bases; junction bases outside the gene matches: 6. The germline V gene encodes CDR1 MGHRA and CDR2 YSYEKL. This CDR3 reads CASSQPPGQDNEKLFF. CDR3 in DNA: TGCGCCAGCAGCCAACCGCCGGGACAGGATAATGAAAAACTGTTTTTT.

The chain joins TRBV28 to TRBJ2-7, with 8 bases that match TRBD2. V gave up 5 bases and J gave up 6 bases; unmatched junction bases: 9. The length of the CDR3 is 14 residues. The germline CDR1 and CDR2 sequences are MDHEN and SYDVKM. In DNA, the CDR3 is TGTGCCAGCAGTCCGGAAGCGGGAGTAAGCGAGCAGTACTTC. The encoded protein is CASSPEAGVSEQYF.

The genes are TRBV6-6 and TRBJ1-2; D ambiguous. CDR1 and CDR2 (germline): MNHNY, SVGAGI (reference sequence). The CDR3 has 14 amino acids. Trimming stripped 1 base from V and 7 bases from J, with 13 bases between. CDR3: CASSYFQDRGGYTF. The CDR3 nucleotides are TGTGCCAGCAGTTACTTCCAGGATCGGGGTGGCTACACCTTC.

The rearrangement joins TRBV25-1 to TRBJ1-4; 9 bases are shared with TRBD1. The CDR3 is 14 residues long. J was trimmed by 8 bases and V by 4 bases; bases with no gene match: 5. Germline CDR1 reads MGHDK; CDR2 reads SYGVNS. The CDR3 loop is CASSVQGAGEKLFF. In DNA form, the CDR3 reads TGTGCCAGCAGTGTACAGGGGGCTGGAGAAAAACTGTTTTTT.